This T cell receptor beta chain came from a study of blood T cells in healthy people across ages. Then a second PCR, running about 6 to 12 cycles, was carried out with a sample-barcoded 5' primer and a J-beta primer mix. A single record per CDR3 protein comes from TCRdb applying MiXCR to the 5' RACE reads. The sample shows about 700,000 distinct CDR3 sequences, about a third of them seen only once. Each donor had around 9.8 milliliters of peripheral blood drawn. The sequencing input was blood. The sequence was obtained from a woman over 75 in good health.

DNA of the CDR3: TGTGCCAGCAGTGCTCCCGGGGGGAGGAACACTGAAGCTTTCTTT. Protein product: CASSAPGGRNTEAFF. This sequence joins TRBV2 and TRBJ1-1, with D possibly being TRBD1 (5 bases). Between the trimmed V and J ends, which lost 4 bases and 1 base, there was a span of 13 bases. Per germline, CDR1 SNHLY and CDR2 FYNNEI. The CDR3 consists of 15 residues. Supplemented by reference TRBV2 and TRBJ1-1, the full variable domain reads EPEVTQTPSHQVTQMGQEVILRCVPISNHLYFYWYRQILGQKVEFLVSFYNNEISEKSEIFDDQFSVERPDGSNFTLKIRSTKLEDSAMYFCASSAPGGRNTEAFFGQGTRLTVV.